This record concerns one T cell receptor beta chain sequence. The trim removed 5 bases at V and 5 bases at J, leaving 6 bases unmatched. Germline values: CDR1 SSHAT, CDR2 FNYEAQ (reference sequence). The CDR3 length is 14 residues. This entry comes from a study of T cells after yellow fever vaccination. By 5'RACE template switching, TCR cDNA was produced, with a universal primer site and UMIs added in the process. TCRdb re-derived calls from the 5' RACE reads in MiXCR, one entry per CDR3 protein. Of under 400,000 distinct CDR3 sequences listed, around 13% were seen once; the top ten hold 2.5% to 4%. This specimen was CD4+ T cells sorted from PBMCs, taken 15 days after the yellow fever booster vaccination. The J gene is TRBJ2-3, the V gene TRBV7-7; 8 nucleotides agree with TRBD1. The receptor was isolated from a young man who received the YFV17D yellow fever vaccine. CDR3 region: CASSQTGVEDTQYF. The CDR3 DNA sequence: TGTGCCAGCAGCCAGACAGGGGTAGAAGATACGCAGTATTTT.